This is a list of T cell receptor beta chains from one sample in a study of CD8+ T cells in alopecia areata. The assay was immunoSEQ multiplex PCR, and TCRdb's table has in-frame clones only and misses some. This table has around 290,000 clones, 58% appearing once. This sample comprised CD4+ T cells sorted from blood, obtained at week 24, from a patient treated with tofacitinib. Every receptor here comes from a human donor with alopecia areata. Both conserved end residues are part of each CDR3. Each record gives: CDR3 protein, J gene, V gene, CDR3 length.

CASQVGGPYNEQFF	TRBJ2-1	TRBV2	14
CSVEGYRVLDGYTF	TRBJ1-2	TRBV29-1	14
CASSLQGGLGTEAFF	TRBJ1-1	TRBV7-9	15
CASGLGSREGDTQYF	TRBJ2-3	TRBV12-5	15
CASSGRRLGYGYTF	TRBJ1-2	TRBV2	14
CASSRSSGGATDTQYF	TRBJ2-3	TRBV4-2	16
CSVLTGNLKYEQYF	TRBJ2-7	TRBV29-1	14
CAWSVLLGDRKAFF	TRBJ1-1	TRBV30	14
CSVGWGESYEQYF	TRBJ2-7	TRBV29-1	13
CASSFGGRGDEKLFF	TRBJ1-4	TRBV28	15
CSVEAPGQGLVNYGYTF	TRBJ1-2	TRBV29-1	17
CASSVGGGTTDTQYF	TRBJ2-3	TRBV9	15
CAWSVRRTSGGNEQFF	TRBJ2-1	TRBV30	16
CASSYDSSGLSYEQYF	TRBJ2-7	TRBV4-2	16
CASSSFLDLWGRETQYF	TRBJ2-5	TRBV5-6	17
CASSARQGIPYEQYF	TRBJ2-7	TRBV5-4	15
CAWSVPGAGGTDTQYF	TRBJ2-3	TRBV30	16
CAWSGTGISSYEQYF	TRBJ2-7	TRBV30	15
CASRTSAGDQPQHF	TRBJ1-5	TRBV6-5	14
CASTAQGTRSREQYF	TRBJ2-7	TRBV21-1	15
CASSLRGDTQYF	TRBJ2-3	TRBV5-4	12
CASRWDGGYGYTF	TRBJ1-2	TRBV6-5	13
CASSIAGSGEQFF	TRBJ2-1	TRBV5-4	13